These 23 T cell receptor beta chains came from one sample sequenced in a study of cytomegalovirus exposure and HLA in healthy donors. Primers for the PCR totalled 60 Vbeta and 13 Jbeta. TCRdb keeps only in-frame clones here, not all; method: immunoSEQ multiplex PCR. The data show 160,000 or so clones, with roughly two thirds seen just once and approximately 2.5% held by the top ten. Sample: PBMCs. The receptors shown here come from a woman younger than 45 in good health and CMV-seronegative.

This clone was seen a handful of times. V and J are TRBV11-2 and TRBJ2-2; the D gene is possibly TRBD1 (5 bases). CDR1 is SGHAT, CDR2 FQNNGV, per germline. The CDR3 is made up of 13 amino acids. Trimming stripped 4 bases from V and 3 bases from J, with 6 bases between. The chain's CDR3 is CASSSGYTGELFF. CDR3 in DNA: TGTGCCAGCAGCTCAGGGTACACCGGGGAGCTGTTTTTT.

This chain joins TRBV7-6 and TRBJ2-3, with 9 bases matching TRBD1. V lost 1 base, J lost 2 bases, and 7 bases stayed unmatched. CDR1 is SGHVS and CDR2 is FNYEAQ in the germline V gene. The CDR3 length is 17 residues. The CDR3 region is CASSLVGQGFPTDTQYF. The CDR3 region has the DNA TGTGCCAGCAGCTTAGTTGGACAGGGGTTCCCCACAGATACGCAGTATTTT.

J is TRBJ2-2 and V is TRBV6-5, with 9 bases fitting TRBD2. CDR3 length equals 14 residues. CDR1 and CDR2 from the germline V gene are MNHEY and SVGAGI. V trimming: 8 bases; J trimming: 4 bases; junction bases outside the gene matches: 5. CDR3 in amino acids: CASHVAGATGELFF. The CDR3 DNA sequence: TGTGCCAGCCACGTAGCGGGAGCCACCGGGGAGCTGTTTTTT.

This clone was detected only a few times. J is TRBJ2-7 and V is TRBV6-5, with D possibly TRBD1 on 6 matching bases. The germline V and J ends were trimmed by 4 bases and 6 bases, with 10 bases remaining between them. This CDR3 has 12 amino acids. Germline V gene data show CDR1 as MNHEY and CDR2 as SVGAGI. The CDR3 sequence: CASSFRGGEQYF. CDR3 sequence (DNA): TGTGCCAGCAGTTTCAGGGGTGGCGAGCAGTACTTC.

This chain joins TRBV2 and TRBJ1-1, with TRBD1 matching 7 bases. The CDR3 is 18 residues long. The germline V gene has CDR1 SNHLY and CDR2 FYNNEI. The V gene end was trimmed by 0 bases and the J gene end by 1 base; junction bases not matched to a gene: 11. The CDR3 spells CASSEADRVTETNTEAFF. DNA of the CDR3: TGTGCCAGCAGTGAAGCTGACAGGGTGACTGAAACGAACACTGAAGCTTTCTTT.

The V gene is TRBV7-2, the J gene TRBJ1-1; tentatively, D is TRBD1 (6 bases). The V gene's germline CDR1 is SGHTA and CDR2 FQGNSA. This CDR3 has 14 amino acids. Deletions cut 6 bases from V and 6 bases from J, with 17 bases between. CDR3 sequence (DNA): TGTGCCAGCAGTTATCATGGGAGGGGGGCTGAAGCTTTCTTT. This translates into CASSYHGRGAEAFF.

The chain carries TRBV5-1 and TRBJ2-2, with 8 bases identical to TRBD2. Trimming at V came to 2 bases and at J to 5 bases, leaving 11 bases not matched to a gene. Germline V gives CDR1 SGHRS, CDR2 YFSETQ. The length of the CDR3 is 17 residues. The CDR3 protein is CASSFDGGASGTGELFF. As DNA, the CDR3 is TGCGCCAGCAGCTTCGACGGGGGGGCCTCGGGGACCGGGGAGCTGTTTTTT.

The chain is built from TRBV6-5 and TRBJ2-2; tentative D call: TRBD2 (5 bases). CDR3 length equals 14 residues. V was pared by 1 base and J by 5 bases, with 8 bases between. Germline-derived CDR1 and CDR2 are MNHEY and SVGAGI. For the CDR3, the DNA is TGTGCCAGCAGTTACTTGTCGGGGACCGGGGAGCTGTTTTTT. This encodes CASSYLSGTGELFF.

About this clone itself: Other DNA sequences in the same sample also yield this CDR3. J is TRBJ1-1 and V is TRBV2, with 9 bases aligning to TRBD1. V lost 8 bases and J lost 3; bases outside the gene matches: 4. This CDR3 region has 13 residues. Germline lookup yields CDR1 SNHLY and CDR2 FYNNEI. In nucleotides, the CDR3 is TGTGCCAGCCTCCGGGACAGGGACACTGAAGCTTTCTTT. Amino acid sequence: CASLRDRDTEAFF.

This chain links TRBV4-3 with TRBJ2-7, with D possibly TRBD2 on 6 matching bases. This CDR3 is 16 amino acids long. CDR1 and CDR2 (germline): LGHNA, YSLEER. The V end lost 0 bases, the J end lost 5 bases, and 17 bases lay between the germline ends. CDR3 in amino acids: CASSQDWLAILHEQYF. CDR3 DNA: TGCGCCAGCAGCCAAGATTGGCTAGCGATCCTCCACGAGCAGTACTTC.

The sample holds a few counts of this clone. The rearrangement links TRBV4-2 to TRBJ1-4; 9 bases line up with TRBD1. The germline V gene encodes CDR1 LGHNA and CDR2 YNFKEQ. This CDR3 is built from 15 residues. The J segment lost 2 bases and the V segment lost 5 bases, leaving 3 bases of the junction unmatched. CDR3 sequence reads: CASSVGTGTNEKLFF. The DNA for the CDR3 is TGTGCCAGCAGCGTAGGGACAGGGACTAATGAAAAACTGTTTTTT.

This sequence joins TRBV30 and TRBJ1-1, with 11 bases identical to TRBD1. J was trimmed by 1 base and V by 2 bases; bases with no gene match: 6. Germline V gene lookup returns CDR1 GTSNPN and CDR2 SVGIG (reference sequence). This CDR3 is built from 16 residues. CDR3 protein: CAWSLTGTGGNTEAFF. The CDR3 coding sequence is TGTGCCTGGAGTTTAACCGGGACAGGGGGGAACACTGAAGCTTTCTTT.

The chain uses TRBV27 and TRBJ2-7; D uncertain. CDR3 length equals 13 residues. V lost 2 bases and J lost 3, with 8 bases in between. Germline lookup yields CDR1 MNHEY and CDR2 SMNVEV (reference sequence). DNA of the CDR3: TGTGCCAGCAGTTTAGGGCTGAGCTACGAGCAGTACTTC. Translation: CASSLGLSYEQYF.

V usage is TRBV13 and J usage is TRBJ1-2; D perhaps matches TRBD1 (6 bases). The germline CDR1 and CDR2 sequences are PRHDT and FYEKMQ (reference sequence). The germline V and J ends were trimmed by 2 bases and 6 bases, with 16 bases remaining between them. There are 15 residues in the CDR3. The CDR3 nucleotides read TGTGCCAGCAGCTTAAATCTCAGGGGTTTCGATGGCTACACCTTC. Encoded protein: CASSLNLRGFDGYTF.

The chain uses TRBV2 and TRBJ1-1, with 9 bases fitting TRBD1. Trimming cost V 8 bases and J 3 bases; bases outside gene matches: 7. Germline CDR1 SNHLY, CDR2 FYNNEI. This CDR3 region has 14 residues. The CDR3 region has the DNA TGTGCCAGCTTACAGGGGGCGTCGTACACTGAAGCTTTCTTT. Protein product: CASLQGASYTEAFF.

CDR3 loop: CASSPTSANTGELFF. The CDR3 region has the DNA TGCGCCAGCAGTCCTACTAGCGCGAACACCGGGGAGCTGTTTTTT. This chain links TRBV5-1 with TRBJ2-2; 7 bases match TRBD2. The CDR3 contains 15 residues. Germline lookup yields CDR1 SGHRS and CDR2 YFSETQ. The junction had 4 bases not matched to a gene; V was cut back by 5 bases and J by 0 bases.

The gene calls are TRBV18 and TRBJ1-5, with TRBD1 as a possible D gene (5 bases). Germline loops: CDR1 KGHSH, CDR2 LQKENI. Trimming left V 4 bases short and J 7 bases short, with 17 bases between. The CDR3 is made up of 15 amino acids. CDR3 coding DNA: TGTGCCAGCTCACAATCGACAGACTCCGGGCAGCCCCAGCATTTT. Protein: CASSQSTDSGQPQHF.

This chain links TRBV13 with TRBJ2-1, with D hard to call. Germline CDR1 is PRHDT and CDR2 is FYEKMQ (reference sequence). The CDR3 runs 15 residues. Trimming shortened V by 3 bases and J by 8 bases, and 17 bases separated the two germline ends. Here the CDR3 reads CASSLSNPYLHEQFF. CDR3 sequence (DNA): TGTGCCAGCAGCTTGAGTAACCCCTATCTTCATGAGCAGTTCTTC.

The gene calls are TRBV5-4 and TRBJ2-1; 7 nucleotides line up with TRBD2. Germline CDR1 reads SGHNT; CDR2 reads YYREEE (reference sequence). Trimming took 10 bases from V and 4 from J; bases not matched to a gene: 5. CDR3 size: 12 residues. CDR3 sequence reads: CAEGGSYNEQFF. The CDR3 DNA reads as TGTGCCGAGGGAGGGTCGTACAATGAGCAGTTCTTC.

This chain connects TRBV4-3 to TRBJ2-5; 12 nucleotides match TRBD2. CDR3 length equals 17 residues. Germline CDR1 reads LGHNA; CDR2 reads YSLEER. The junction had 7 bases not matched to a gene; V was cut back by 0 bases and J by 5 bases. DNA for the CDR3: TGCGCCAGCAGCCAAGATCCTAGCGGGGGGGCCCGGGAGACCCAGTACTTC. It codes for CASSQDPSGGARETQYF.

Turning to this clone: The junction departs from the called germline gene at one end, perhaps through a read error. This rearrangement joins TRBV6-4 to TRBJ2-1; D is uncertain. This CDR3 contains 12 residues. CDR1 MRHNA and CDR2 SNTAGT come from the germline V gene. CDR3 in DNA: TGTACCAGCAGTGATGGAGTTAGTGAGCAGTTCTTC. As protein: CTSSDGVSEQFF.

Note on this clone: In the same sample, other DNA sequences code for this CDR3. The gene calls are TRBV27 and TRBJ1-2, with 9 bases identical to TRBD1. The V and J ends lost 3 bases and 8 bases, in that order; junction bases with no gene match: 7. The CDR3 loop spans 14 amino acids. The germline gives CDR1 MNHEY, CDR2 SMNVEV (reference sequence). CDR3 sequence (DNA): TGTGCCAGCAGTTTTGGACAGGGGCAGAGGGGCTACACCTTC. Its protein is CASSFGQGQRGYTF.

This clone was seen only a few times. The V gene is TRBV12-2, the J gene TRBJ2-7; TRBD2 is the table's D call and was not checked against the DNA. TRBV12-2 constitutes a pseudogene. The CDR3 runs 12 residues. The CDR3 protein is CASLTSRREQYF. CDR3 coding DNA: TGTGCAAGTTTGACCTCCCGGAGGGAGCAGTACTTC.